The clone carrying this T cell receptor (beta chain) was picked up many times. Its specificity is not known. This sample is part of a study of human T cells and chemical hapten exposure. Across the whole study: Variation in per-sample TCR yields came mainly from small pooled library volume differences.

Time point indicated: healthy volunteer bleed at 6 weeks. Before extraction, the whole blood was not fractionated, and total RNA was taken from it. This CDR3 comprises 11 residues. The V end was cut by 2 bases, the J end by 5 bases, with 3 bases between. The germline gives CDR1 SGHTA, CDR2 FQGNSA. Single cDNA molecules in the library carried unique molecular identifiers attached during preparation. In the source study's methods: A per-sample median of around 100,000 TCRs was observed, with counts ranging from roughly 20,000 to 750,000. TCRdb reanalysed the RACE reads using MiXCR and keeps one entry per CDR3 protein. These V and J calls rely on TCRdb rather than the paper's analysis. The table records roughly 75,000 distinct CDR3 sequences, approximately 8.6% of them present only once. Study-level results: The number of TCRs over 1 in 1000 frequency stayed unchanged after DPC.

The chain joins TRBV7-2 to TRBJ1-1; no definite D call. Input material: whole blood. The receptor was isolated from a female donor in good health. Some clones in this sample may be carry-over from other donors' samples. The CDR3 loop reads CASSLWTEAFF. CDR3 bases: TGTGCCAGCAGCTTATGGACTGAAGCTTTCTTT. Together with reference TRBV7-2 and TRBJ1-1, the CDR3 gives the full variable domain: GAGVSQSPSNKVTEKGKDVELRCDPISGHTALYWYRQSLGQGLEFLIYFQGNSAPDKSGLPSDRFSAERTGGSVSTLTIQRTQQEDSAVYLCASSLWTEAFFGQGTRLTVV.